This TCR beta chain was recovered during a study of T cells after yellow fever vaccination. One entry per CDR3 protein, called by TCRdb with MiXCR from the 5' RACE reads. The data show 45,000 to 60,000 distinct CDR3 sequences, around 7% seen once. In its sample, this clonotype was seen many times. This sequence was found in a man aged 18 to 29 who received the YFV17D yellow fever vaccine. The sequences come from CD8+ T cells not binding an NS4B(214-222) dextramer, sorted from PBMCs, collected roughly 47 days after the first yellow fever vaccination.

CDR3 in DNA: TGTGCCAGCTCACCATCAGGGCAGGATCAGCCCCAGCATTTT. This sequence encodes CASSPSGQDQPQHF. The chain links TRBV18 to TRBJ1-5, with D maybe TRBD1 (5 bases). Germline V gives CDR1 KGHSH, CDR2 LQKENI. This CDR3 has 14 amino acids. V shed 2 bases and J shed 5 bases, with 10 bases lying between them.